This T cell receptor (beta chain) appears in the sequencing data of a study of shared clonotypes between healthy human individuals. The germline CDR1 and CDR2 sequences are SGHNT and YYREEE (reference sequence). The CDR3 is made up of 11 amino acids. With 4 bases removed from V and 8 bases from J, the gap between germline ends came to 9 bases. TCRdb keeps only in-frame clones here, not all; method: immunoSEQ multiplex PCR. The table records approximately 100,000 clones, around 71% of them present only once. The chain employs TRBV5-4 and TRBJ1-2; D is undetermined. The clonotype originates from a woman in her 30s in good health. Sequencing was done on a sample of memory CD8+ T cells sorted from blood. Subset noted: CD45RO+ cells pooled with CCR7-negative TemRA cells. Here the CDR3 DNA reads TGTGCCAGCAGCCGTGAAAGGGGCTACACCTTC. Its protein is CASSRERGYTF.